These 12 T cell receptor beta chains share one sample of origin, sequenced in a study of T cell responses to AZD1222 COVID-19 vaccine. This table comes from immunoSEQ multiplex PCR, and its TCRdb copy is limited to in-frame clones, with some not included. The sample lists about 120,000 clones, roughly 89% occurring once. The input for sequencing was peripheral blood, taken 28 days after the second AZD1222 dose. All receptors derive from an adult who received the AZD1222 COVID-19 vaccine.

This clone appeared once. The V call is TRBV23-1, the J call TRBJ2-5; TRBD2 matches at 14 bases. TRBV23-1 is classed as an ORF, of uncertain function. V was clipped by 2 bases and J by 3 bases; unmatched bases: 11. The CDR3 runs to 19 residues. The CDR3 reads CASSQPPGLAGGVEETQYF. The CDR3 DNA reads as TGCGCCAGCAGTCAACCACCTGGACTAGCGGGGGGAGTCGAAGAGACCCAGTACTTC.

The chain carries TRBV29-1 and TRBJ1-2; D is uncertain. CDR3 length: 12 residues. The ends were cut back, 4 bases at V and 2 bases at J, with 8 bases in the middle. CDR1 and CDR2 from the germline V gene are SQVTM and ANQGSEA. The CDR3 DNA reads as TGCAGCGTTGTTTCACAAAACTATGGCTACACCTTC. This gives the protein CSVVSQNYGYTF.

The CDR3 spells CASSSPEDSFSYEQYF. The CDR3, as DNA: TGTGCCAGCAGCTCCCCCGAGGACAGCTTCTCCTACGAGCAGTACTTC. The rearrangement uses TRBV7-9 and TRBJ2-7, with a tentative D call TRBD1 (6 bases). CDR1 SEHNR and CDR2 FQNEAQ come from the germline V gene (reference sequence). Trimming took off 4 bases at V and 0 bases at J, with 16 bases between the two ends. The CDR3 spans 16 residues.

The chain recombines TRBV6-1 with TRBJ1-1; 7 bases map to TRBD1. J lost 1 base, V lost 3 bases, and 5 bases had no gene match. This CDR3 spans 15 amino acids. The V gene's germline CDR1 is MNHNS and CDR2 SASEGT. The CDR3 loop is CASSDLGTANTEAFF. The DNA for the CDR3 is TGTGCCAGCAGTGACCTCGGGACAGCGAACACTGAAGCTTTCTTT.

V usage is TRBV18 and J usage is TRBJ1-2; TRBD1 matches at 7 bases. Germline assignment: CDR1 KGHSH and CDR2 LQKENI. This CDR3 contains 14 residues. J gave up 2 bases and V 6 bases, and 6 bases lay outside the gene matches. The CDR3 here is CASSTTGSNYGYTF. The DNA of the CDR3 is TGTGCCAGCTCCACGACAGGGTCGAACTATGGCTACACCTTC. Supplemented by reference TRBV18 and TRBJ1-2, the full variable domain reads NAGVMQNPRHLVRRRGQEARLRCSPMKGHSHVYWYRQLPEEGLKFMVYLQKENIIDESGMPKERFSAEFPKEGPSILRIQQVVRGDSAAYFCASSTTGSNYGYTFGSGTRLTVV.

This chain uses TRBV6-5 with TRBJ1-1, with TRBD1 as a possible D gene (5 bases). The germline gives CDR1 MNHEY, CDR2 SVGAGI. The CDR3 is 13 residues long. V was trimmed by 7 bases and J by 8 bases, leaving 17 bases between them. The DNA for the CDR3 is TGTGCCAGCACCTCACCGGGGCGACGGGAAGCTTTCTTT. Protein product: CASTSPGRREAFF.

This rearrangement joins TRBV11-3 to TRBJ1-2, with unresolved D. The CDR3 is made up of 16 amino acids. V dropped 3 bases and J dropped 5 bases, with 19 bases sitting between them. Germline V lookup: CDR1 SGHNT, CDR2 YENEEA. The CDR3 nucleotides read TGTGCCAGCAGCTTTGGGCTTGGGAGTCCCACTTATGGCTACACCTTC. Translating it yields CASSFGLGSPTYGYTF.

Written as DNA, the CDR3 is TGTGCCAGCAGTTGGGACAGGTGGCTGGGGAATGAGCAGTTCTTC. The encoded protein is CASSWDRWLGNEQFF. The rearrangement uses TRBV7-9 and TRBJ2-1, with TRBD1 identical over 8 bases. Trimming took 6 bases from V and 7 from J; bases not matched to a gene: 11. The germline V gene has CDR1 SEHNR and CDR2 FQNEAQ (reference sequence). The CDR3 extends over 15 amino acids.

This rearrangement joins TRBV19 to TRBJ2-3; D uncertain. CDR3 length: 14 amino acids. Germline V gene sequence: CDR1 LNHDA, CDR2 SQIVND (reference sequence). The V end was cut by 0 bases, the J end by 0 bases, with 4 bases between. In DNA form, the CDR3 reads TGTGCCAGTAGTATAGACGCCAGCACAGATACGCAGTATTTT. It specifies CASSIDASTDTQYF.

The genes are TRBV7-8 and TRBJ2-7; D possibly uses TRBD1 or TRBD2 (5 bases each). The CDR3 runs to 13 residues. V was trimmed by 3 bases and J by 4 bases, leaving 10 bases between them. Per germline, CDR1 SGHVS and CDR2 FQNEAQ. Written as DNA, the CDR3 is TGTGCCAGCAGCTTGGGACGGGAATACGAGCAGTACTTC. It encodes CASSLGREYEQYF.

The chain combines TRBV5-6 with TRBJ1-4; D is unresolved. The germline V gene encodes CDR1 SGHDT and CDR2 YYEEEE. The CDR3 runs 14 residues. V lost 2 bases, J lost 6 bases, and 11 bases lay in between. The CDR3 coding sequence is TGTGCCAGCAGCTTCGGGCATCTTCATGAAAAACTGTTTTTT. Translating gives CASSFGHLHEKLFF.

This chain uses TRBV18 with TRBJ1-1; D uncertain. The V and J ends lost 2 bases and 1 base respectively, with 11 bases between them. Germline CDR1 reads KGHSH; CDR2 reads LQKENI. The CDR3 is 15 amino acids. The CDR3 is CASSPSGLENTEAFF. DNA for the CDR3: TGTGCCAGCTCACCATCCGGACTTGAGAACACTGAAGCTTTCTTT.